One and the same sample provided the 8 T cell receptor beta chains below, sequenced in a study of cytomegalovirus exposure and HLA in healthy donors (dated by TCRdb to the late 2010s). The library was prepared using the immunoSEQ multiplex PCR assay. For the multiplex PCR, a mixture combining 60 forward primers for TCR Vbeta segments and 13 reverse primers for TCR Jbeta segments was used. TCRdb holds this immuneACCESS table with in-frame rearrangements only. Some clones are missing; in checked studies, unresolved V genes explain under half, and the rest has no known cause. This sample is represented by some 130,000 clones; roughly four fifths of them were singletons. Together, the top ten hold about 11% of the sample. The sample taken for sequencing was PBMCs. Receptor source: a male donor in good health and CMV-seropositive.

This chain links TRBV19 with TRBJ2-4, with D perhaps TRBD2 (5 bases). From germline, CDR1 is LNHDA and CDR2 SQIVND (reference sequence). Trimming left V 0 bases short and J 3 bases short, with 21 bases between. This CDR3 region has 19 residues. The CDR3 DNA is TGTGCCAGTAGTATAGATGGACTCCGGAAGGGAAGGGTCAAAAACATTCAGTACTTC. Translated, it gives CASSIDGLRKGRVKNIQYF.

The V and J genes are TRBV15 and TRBJ1-1, with no clear D. V was pared by 3 bases and J by 2 bases, with 16 bases between. The V gene's germline CDR1 is LNHNV and CDR2 YYDKDF (reference sequence). The CDR3 spans 16 residues. CDR3 in DNA: TGTGCCACCAGCAGGGGAGACGGCAGCCAAAACACTGAAGCTTTCTTT. This translates into CATSRGDGSQNTEAFF.

The rearrangement links TRBV30 to TRBJ1-1; 7 nucleotides agree with TRBD1. Germline V gives CDR1 GTSNPN, CDR2 SVGIG (reference sequence). The V gene end was trimmed by 0 bases and the J gene end by 3 bases; junction bases not matched to a gene: 7. The CDR3 runs to 15 residues. The CDR3 reads CAWSVPRDRYTEAFF. The CDR3 DNA is TGTGCCTGGAGTGTACCCCGGGACAGATACACTGAAGCTTTCTTT.

This sequence joins TRBV30 and TRBJ2-7, with D hard to call. Germline CDR1 is GTSNPN and CDR2 is SVGIG (reference sequence). This CDR3 is 14 amino acids long. Trimming left V 1 base short and J 0 bases short, with 10 bases between. The CDR3 sequence: CAWSGLPSSYEQYF. The CDR3 DNA sequence: TGTGCCTGGAGTGGACTTCCGAGCTCCTACGAGCAGTACTTC.

This clone is a singleton in its sample. V and J are TRBV4-1 and TRBJ2-7; 7 bases line up with TRBD2. After removal of 1 base from V and 3 bases from J, the junction contained 6 bases not matched to a gene. Germline CDR1 reads MGHRA; CDR2 reads YSYEKL. The CDR3 sequence is 15 residues long. In nucleotides, the CDR3 is TGCGCCAGCAGCCAAGGTCTAGCGGCAGTCTACGAGCAGTACTTC. Its protein product is CASSQGLAAVYEQYF.

The chain couples TRBV5-1 to TRBJ2-5, with 7 bases fitting TRBD1. The J call may be incorrect, as the DNA end agrees better with TRBJ2-7. The germline gives CDR1 SGHRS, CDR2 YFSETQ. The CDR3 spans 13 residues. The CDR3 region has the DNA TGCGCCAGCCAGGACAGGCCTTCCTACGAGCAGTACTTC. The encoded protein is CASQDRPSYEQYF.

In its sample, this clone was seen a few times. The chain has TRBV28 and TRBJ2-1; 11 bases are shared with TRBD2. Per germline, CDR1 MDHEN and CDR2 SYDVKM. The CDR3 loop spans 21 amino acids. Trimming took 1 base from V and 1 from J; bases not matched to a gene: 15. CDR3 in amino acids: CASSLSTSGNIISSSYNEQFF. The CDR3 coding sequence is TGTGCCAGCAGTTTATCGACTAGCGGGAATATAATTAGTAGTTCCTACAATGAGCAGTTCTTC. Full variable domain (outside the CDR3, taken from reference TRBV28 and TRBJ2-1): DVKVTQSSRYLVKRTGEKVFLECVQDMDHENMFWYRQDPGLGLRLIYFSYDVKMKEKGDIPEGYSVSREKKERFSLILESASTNQTSMYLCASSLSTSGNIISSSYNEQFFGPGTRLTVL.

The chain recombines TRBV9 with TRBJ2-2, with D possibly TRBD1 on 5 matching bases. The CDR3 has 18 residues. The V gene lost 2 bases and the J gene lost 1 base, with 18 bases spanning the gap. Germline-derived CDR1 and CDR2 are SGDLS and YYNGEE. The CDR3 DNA follows: TGTGCCAGCAGCGTCTCCCCCCTCACAAGGGGGAACACCGGGGAGCTGTTTTTT. The encoded protein is CASSVSPLTRGNTGELFF.